A single sample is the source of the 26 T cell receptor beta chains below, sequenced in a study of shared clonotypes between healthy human individuals. Clones were sequenced by immunoSEQ multiplex PCR, and TCRdb holds only the in-frame ones, with some missing. The sample records roughly 2 million clones, approximately 94% being singletons. CD8 cells classed as naive were CD45RO-negative and positively selected for CCR7, excluding terminally differentiated effector memory CD45RA+ cells. The sequenced sample was naive CD8+ T cells sorted from blood. The origin of the receptors is a man in his late teens or twenties in good health.

CDR3 region: CAWSDGVREETQYF. The DNA for the CDR3 is TGTGCCTGGAGTGATGGGGTTCGCGAAGAGACCCAGTACTTC. The chain employs TRBV30 and TRBJ2-5; D is unresolved. Germline CDR1 GTSNPN, CDR2 SVGIG (reference sequence). The CDR3 covers 14 residues. V was trimmed by 1 base and J by 3 bases, leaving 12 bases between them. Variable domain in full (rest from reference TRBV30 and TRBJ2-5): SQTIHQWPATLVQPVGSPLSLECTVEGTSNPNLYWYRQAAGRGLQLLFYSVGIGQISSEVPQNLSASRPQDRQFILSSKKLLLSDSGFYLCAWSDGVREETQYFGPGTRLLVL.

The gene calls are TRBV30 and TRBJ2-2, with D perhaps matching TRBD2 (5 bases). The CDR3 runs 15 residues. From germline, CDR1 is GTSNPN and CDR2 SVGIG (reference sequence). Trimming left V 2 bases short and J 1 base short, with 11 bases between. Here the CDR3 DNA reads TGTGCCTGGAGTCCTTGGGGAGTGAACACCGGGGAGCTGTTTTTT. Protein: CAWSPWGVNTGELFF.

The chain employs TRBV12-5 and TRBJ2-3; no firm D call. Germline V gene sequence: CDR1 LGHNT, CDR2 FRNRAP. V was shortened by 1 base and J by 8 bases, with 13 bases between the two germline ends. The CDR3 runs to 14 residues. The CDR3 region is CASGLDQSISTQYF. CDR3 in DNA: TGTGCTAGTGGTTTGGACCAAAGCATTAGTACGCAGTATTTT.

This chain connects TRBV9 to TRBJ1-2; D ambiguous. Germline assignment: CDR1 SGDLS and CDR2 YYNGEE. The CDR3 covers 12 residues. The V gene lost 2 bases and the J gene lost 4 bases, with 6 bases spanning the gap. CDR3 DNA: TGTGCCAGCAGCGTTCCCCGCTATGGCTACACCTTC. Its protein product is CASSVPRYGYTF.

The sample holds one count of this clone. The rearrangement uses TRBV13 and TRBJ1-4, with D hard to call. V dropped 5 bases and J dropped 4 bases, with 8 bases sitting between them. CDR3 length equals 13 residues. Per germline, CDR1 PRHDT and CDR2 FYEKMQ (reference sequence). CDR3: CASSSGINEKLFF. The CDR3 nucleotides read TGTGCCAGCAGCAGCGGGATTAATGAAAAACTGTTTTTT.

The genes are TRBV14 and TRBJ2-1, with 10 bases that match TRBD1. J lost 8 bases, V lost 7 bases, and 5 bases had no gene match. CDR1 SGHDN and CDR2 FVKESK come from the germline V gene. The CDR3 has 13 residues. CDR3 sequence: CASNRDRGDEQFF. CDR3 sequence (DNA): TGTGCCAGCAACCGGGACAGGGGCGATGAGCAGTTCTTC.

V and J are TRBV6-5 and TRBJ2-7; perhaps TRBD1 as D (5 bases). This CDR3 region has 14 residues. Per the germline V gene, CDR1 is MNHEY and CDR2 is SVGAGI. V was clipped by 6 bases and J by 1 base, with 13 bases between them. The CDR3 DNA reads as TGTGCCAGCAGGCGACAGATCCTTTCCTACGAGCAGTACTTC. It translates to CASRRQILSYEQYF.

V and J are TRBV28 and TRBJ1-6; TRBD1 aligns across 9 bases. The CDR3 totals 16 residues. Trimming at V came to 6 bases and at J to 1 base, leaving 4 bases not matched to a gene. Germline CDR1 and CDR2: MDHEN and SYDVKM. The CDR3 here is CASSPQGASYNSPLHF. CDR3 bases: TGTGCCAGCAGCCCACAGGGGGCGTCCTATAATTCACCCCTCCACTTT.

The chain couples TRBV13 to TRBJ2-1, with 11 bases aligning to TRBD2. The J segment lost 12 bases and the V segment lost 5 bases, leaving 21 bases of the junction unmatched. Germline V gives CDR1 PRHDT, CDR2 FYEKMQ (reference sequence). CDR3 length: 18 residues. CDR3 nucleotide sequence: TGTGCCAGCAGCCAAGTGGTCCTAGCGGGAGGCCGCCTAAGCGTGCAGTTCTTC. Protein product: CASSQVVLAGGRLSVQFF.

The rearrangement uses TRBV6-1 and TRBJ1-2; no clear D gene. Germline V lookup: CDR1 MNHNS, CDR2 SASEGT. This CDR3 is 16 amino acids long. Trimming left V 0 bases short and J 4 bases short, with 15 bases between. The CDR3 DNA follows: TGTGCCAGCAGTGAAGCCCTGCGTCCCGAGTTCTATGGCTACACCTTC. Protein product: CASSEALRPEFYGYTF.

J is TRBJ2-5 and V is TRBV30, with 12 bases matching TRBD1. Unmatched junction bases numbered 10, after V lost 5 bases and J lost 9 bases. This CDR3 spans 14 amino acids. Germline V gene data show CDR1 as GTSNPN and CDR2 as SVGIG (reference sequence). CDR3 bases: TGTGCCTGGTTCTCGGGACAGGGGGCCTGGGCCCAGTACTTC. Translation gives CAWFSGQGAWAQYF.

The genes are TRBV5-1 and TRBJ2-1, with 8 bases fitting TRBD2. The length of the CDR3 is 15 residues. Germline-derived CDR1 and CDR2 are SGHRS and YFSETQ. V lost 4 bases to trimming and J lost 3 bases; unmatched junction nucleotides: 6. This chain's CDR3 is CASSGGLEVYNEQFF. In DNA form, the CDR3 reads TGCGCCAGCAGCGGGGGACTAGAGGTCTACAATGAGCAGTTCTTC.

DNA of the CDR3: TGTGCCAGTAGTTTCATCCGGGGGGTCGCGAATTCACCCCTCCACTTT. Protein sequence: CASSFIRGVANSPLHF. This rearrangement joins TRBV19 to TRBJ1-6, with D maybe TRBD1 (5 bases). Trimming removed 5 bases from V and 7 bases from J, with 18 bases in between. Germline assignment: CDR1 LNHDA and CDR2 SQIVND (reference sequence). The CDR3 is made up of 16 amino acids.

The chain links TRBV5-6 to TRBJ2-7; D unresolved. The CDR3 extends over 13 amino acids. Trimming left V 4 bases short and J 5 bases short, with 13 bases between. Looked up from germline, CDR1 is SGHDT and CDR2 is YYEEEE. The CDR3 DNA follows: TGTGCCAGCAGCCCGCGACCAATAGACGAGCAGTACTTC. This gives the protein CASSPRPIDEQYF.

The chain employs TRBV9 and TRBJ1-1; possible D gene TRBD1, 6 bases. Trimming pared 3 bases from V and 2 bases from J, leaving 11 bases between. Germline lookup yields CDR1 SGDLS and CDR2 YYNGEE. CDR3 length: 14 residues. CDR3 residues: CASSGTDSNTEAFF. Written as DNA, the CDR3 is TGTGCCAGCAGCGGCACGGACAGTAACACTGAAGCTTTCTTT.

This sequence joins TRBV29-1 and TRBJ2-7; D is perhaps TRBD1 or TRBD2 (5 bases each). This CDR3 is built from 12 residues. The germline V gene has CDR1 SQVTM and CDR2 ANQGSEA. V lost 7 bases and J 0 bases, leaving 10 bases between the germline ends. CDR3 amino acids: CSAGASSYEQYF. CDR3 coding DNA: TGCAGCGCCGGGGCGAGCTCCTACGAGCAGTACTTC.

The chain links TRBV19 to TRBJ1-4; D gene unclear. The CDR3 has 15 amino acids. V was trimmed by 2 bases and J by 8 bases, leaving 15 bases between them. CDR1 and CDR2 from the germline V gene are LNHDA and SQIVND (reference sequence). The CDR3 protein is CASSIRDAVFEKLFF. The CDR3 DNA follows: TGTGCCAGTAGTATAAGAGACGCCGTGTTCGAAAAACTGTTTTTT.

The genes are TRBV18 and TRBJ2-6; the D gene is possibly TRBD2 (5 bases). Trimming shortened V by 5 bases and J by 0 bases, and 17 bases separated the two germline ends. This CDR3 has 18 amino acids. The germline gives CDR1 KGHSH, CDR2 LQKENI. The CDR3, as DNA: TGTGCCAGCTCATCTGTTGAGGGAACACTCTCTGGGGCCAACGTCCTGACTTTC. Its translation: CASSSVEGTLSGANVLTF.

This clone occurred once. The V gene is TRBV7-2, the J gene TRBJ2-5, with D hard to call. The V gene lost 4 bases and the J gene lost 2 bases, with 14 bases spanning the gap. The CDR3 totals 15 residues. Germline V gene data show CDR1 as SGHTA and CDR2 as FQGNSA. The CDR3 DNA follows: TGTGCCAGCAGCTACCCCCCAAGGCTACAAGAGACCCAGTACTTC. Its translation: CASSYPPRLQETQYF. The full variable domain, in which reference TRBV7-2 and TRBJ2-5 provide the parts outside the CDR3, is GAGVSQSPSNKVTEKGKDVELRCDPISGHTALYWYRQSLGQGLEFLIYFQGNSAPDKSGLPSDRFSAERTGGSVSTLTIQRTQQEDSAVYLCASSYPPRLQETQYFGPGTRLLVL.

This clone was seen just once. The rearrangement uses TRBV28 and TRBJ1-1, with D possibly being TRBD1 (5 bases). The germline V and J ends were trimmed by 2 bases and 3 bases, with 16 bases remaining between them. The CDR3 runs 16 residues. From germline, CDR1 is MDHEN and CDR2 SYDVKM. The CDR3 DNA reads TGTGCCAGCAGTTTAAGTTCAGGGTGGGTAGACACTGAAGCTTTCTTT. Translated: CASSLSSGWVDTEAFF.

This chain joins TRBV27 and TRBJ2-1; 7 positions agree with TRBD2. With V trimmed by 0 bases and J by 0 bases, 5 bases remained unmatched. Germline V gene lookup returns CDR1 MNHEY and CDR2 SMNVEV (reference sequence). The CDR3 length is 17 residues. The CDR3, as DNA: TGTGCCAGCAGTTTATCTGCGGGGGACTACTCCTACAATGAGCAGTTCTTC. Its protein product is CASSLSAGDYSYNEQFF.

The chain couples TRBV9 to TRBJ1-2; 8 bases are a match to TRBD1. The V segment lost 5 bases and the J segment 6 bases; nucleotides outside the gene matches: 12. Looked up from germline, CDR1 is SGDLS and CDR2 is YYNGEE. CDR3 length: 15 amino acids. CDR3 in DNA: TGTGCCAGCAGTCGACAGGGGTTCTATTGGGATGGCTACACCTTC. As protein: CASSRQGFYWDGYTF.

The genes are TRBV4-1 and TRBJ2-7; D possibly corresponds to TRBD1 (5 bases). The germline CDR1 and CDR2 sequences are MGHRA and YSYEKL. This CDR3 spans 15 amino acids. The ends were cut back, 5 bases at V and 4 bases at J, with 18 bases in the middle. The CDR3 spells CASSTYTGAYYEQYF. The CDR3 DNA follows: TGCGCCAGCAGCACCTACACAGGAGCCTATTACGAGCAGTACTTC.

This chain uses TRBV30 with TRBJ2-3, with 7 nucleotides matching TRBD2. CDR3 size: 14 residues. The trim removed 2 bases at V and 2 bases at J, leaving 4 bases unmatched. CDR1 GTSNPN and CDR2 SVGIG come from the germline V gene (reference sequence). The CDR3 nucleotides are TGTGCCTGGAGTACGGGACTATACACAGATACGCAGTATTTT. As protein: CAWSTGLYTDTQYF.

The rearrangement links TRBV10-2 to TRBJ1-4; D is undetermined. Germline loops: CDR1 WSHSY, CDR2 SAAADI. The CDR3 has 13 amino acids. V shed 1 base and J shed 5 bases, with 5 bases lying between them. The CDR3 region is CASSEFKNEKLFF. Here the CDR3 DNA reads TGCGCCAGCAGTGAGTTCAAGAATGAAAAACTGTTTTTT.

The rearrangement links TRBV7-8 to TRBJ2-7; 10 bases agree with TRBD1. The germline CDR1 and CDR2 sequences are SGHVS and FQNEAQ. J lost 3 bases, V lost 0 bases, and 5 bases had no gene match. The CDR3 has 16 amino acids. CDR3 in amino acids: CASSLAATGGLYEQYF. The CDR3, as DNA: TGTGCCAGCAGCTTAGCGGCGACAGGGGGCCTCTACGAGCAGTACTTC.